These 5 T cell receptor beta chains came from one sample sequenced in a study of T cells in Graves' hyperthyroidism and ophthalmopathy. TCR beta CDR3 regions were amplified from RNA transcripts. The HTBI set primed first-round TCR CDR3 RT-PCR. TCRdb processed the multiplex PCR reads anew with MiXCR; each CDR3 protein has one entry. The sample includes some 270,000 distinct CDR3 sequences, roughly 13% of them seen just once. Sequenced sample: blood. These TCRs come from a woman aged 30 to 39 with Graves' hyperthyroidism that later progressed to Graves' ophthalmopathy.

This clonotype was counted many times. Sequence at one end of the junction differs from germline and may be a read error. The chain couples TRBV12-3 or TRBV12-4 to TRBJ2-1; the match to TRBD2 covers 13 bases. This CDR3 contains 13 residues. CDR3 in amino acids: CSSGLAGEVEQFF. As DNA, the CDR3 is TGTTCCAGCGGACTAGCGGGAGAGGTTGAGCAGTTCTTC.

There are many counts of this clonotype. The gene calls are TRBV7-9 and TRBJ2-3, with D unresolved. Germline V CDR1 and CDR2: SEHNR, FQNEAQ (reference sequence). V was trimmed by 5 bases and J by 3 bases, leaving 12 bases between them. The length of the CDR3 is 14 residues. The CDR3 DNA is TGTGCCAGCAGCCCAGCATTTATGACAGATACGCAGTATTTT. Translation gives CASSPAFMTDTQYF.

The CDR3 DNA is TGCGCCAGCAGCCACAGCGGTGGAGGGTTGGACACCATATATTTT. It translates to CASSHSGGGLDTIYF. J is TRBJ1-3 and V is TRBV4-3; D is unresolved. V shed 3 bases and J shed 8 bases, with 17 bases lying between them. Germline lookup yields CDR1 LGHNA and CDR2 YSLEER. CDR3 length: 15 amino acids.

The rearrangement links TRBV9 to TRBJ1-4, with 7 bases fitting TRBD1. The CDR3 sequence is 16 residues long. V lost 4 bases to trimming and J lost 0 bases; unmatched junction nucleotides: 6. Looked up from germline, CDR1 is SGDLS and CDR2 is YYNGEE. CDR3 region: CASSKTGLATNEKLFF. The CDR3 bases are TGTGCCAGCAGCAAGACAGGGTTGGCAACTAATGAAAAACTGTTTTTT.

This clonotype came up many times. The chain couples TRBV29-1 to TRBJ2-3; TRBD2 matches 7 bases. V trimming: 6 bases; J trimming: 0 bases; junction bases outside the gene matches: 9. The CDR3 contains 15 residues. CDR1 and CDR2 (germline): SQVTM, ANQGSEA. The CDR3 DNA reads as TGCAGCGTGGGTGCGGGAGTGACTAGCACAGATACGCAGTATTTT. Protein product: CSVGAGVTSTDTQYF.